The source of this T cell receptor (beta chain) is a study of blood T cell repertoires in COVID-19. Looking at the study overall: Sites in the United States, Italy and Spain provided acute and convalescent COVID-19 samples. Sources were T cells, B-cell-depleted T cells, or PBMCs; the material itself was cDNA or gDNA.

This clone was counted a single time. In the authors' methods: Nucleated cell counts were estimated from reference gene primer amplification. Clones were sequenced by immunoSEQ multiplex PCR, and TCRdb holds only the in-frame ones, with some missing. V, J and clone size were drawn from that table, and D and trimming were deduced from the DNA. In the table there are around 50,000 clones, less than 95% of which are singletons. This receptor was identified in a human donor in a cohort sampled during active COVID-19. Source material: peripheral blood.

The CDR3 bases are TGTGCCAGCTCACTAACTAACACTGAAGCTTTCTTT. Its protein is CASSLTNTEAFF. V and J are TRBV18 and TRBJ1-1; D is unresolved. V shed 4 bases and J shed 2 bases, with 5 bases lying between them. The CDR3 contains 12 residues. The germline gives CDR1 KGHSH, CDR2 LQKENI. The variable domain in full, completed from reference TRBV18 and TRBJ1-1, reads NAGVMQNPRHLVRRRGQEARLRCSPMKGHSHVYWYRQLPEEGLKFMVYLQKENIIDESGMPKERFSAEFPKEGPSILRIQQVVRGDSAAYFCASSLTNTEAFFGQGTRLTVV.